One and the same sample provided the 20 T cell receptor beta chains below, sequenced in a study of cytomegalovirus exposure and HLA in healthy donors. PCR involved 60 Vbeta and 13 Jbeta primers. The repertoire was sequenced with immunoSEQ multiplex PCR; TCRdb's copy has only in-frame clones and lacks some. Of approximately 140,000 clones in the sample, less than 80% are singletons; the top ten hold roughly 10%. The specimen was PBMCs. The receptors were gathered from a woman aged 45-60 years in good health and CMV-seropositive.

The chain carries TRBV28 and TRBJ1-5; D possibly corresponds to TRBD1 (5 bases). Germline V gene sequence: CDR1 MDHEN, CDR2 SYDVKM. Trimming removed 6 bases from V and 12 bases from J, with 18 bases in between. This CDR3 comprises 13 residues. This chain's CDR3 is CASRPPGLGDQHF. CDR3 DNA sequence: TGTGCCAGCAGGCCGCCGGGACTGGGGGACCAGCATTTT.

This chain connects TRBV5-1 to TRBJ1-1; D is perhaps TRBD1 (5 bases). Germline V gene sequence: CDR1 SGHRS, CDR2 YFSETQ. The CDR3 totals 15 residues. With 0 bases removed from V and 3 bases from J, the gap between germline ends came to 12 bases. The CDR3 DNA reads as TGCGCCAGCAGCTTGGAGCGGGGGACCTACACTGAAGCTTTCTTT. Protein sequence: CASSLERGTYTEAFF.

The rearrangement joins TRBV5-1 to TRBJ1-2; D is uncertain. Looked up from germline, CDR1 is SGHRS and CDR2 is YFSETQ. The CDR3 has 14 residues. V was trimmed by 1 base and J by 4 bases, leaving 11 bases between them. CDR3 bases: TGCGCCAGCAGCTTGATCAGGAGGCCCTATGGCTACACCTTC. Its translation: CASSLIRRPYGYTF. The full variable domain, rest sourced from reference TRBV5-1 and TRBJ1-2, is KAGVTQTPRYLIKTRGQQVTLSCSPISGHRSVSWYQQTPGQGLQFLFEYFSETQRNKGNFPGRFSGRQFSNSRSEMNVSTLELGDSALYLCASSLIRRPYGYTFGSGTRLTVV.

The chain employs TRBV5-8 and TRBJ1-4; possible D gene TRBD1, 6 bases. The length of the CDR3 is 15 residues. V dropped 2 bases and J dropped 3 bases, with 11 bases sitting between them. Germline V gene data show CDR1 as SGHTS and CDR2 as YDEGEE. As DNA, the CDR3 is TGTGCCAGCAGCTTAACACAGGGTGCTAATGAAAAACTGTTTTTT. It is translated as CASSLTQGANEKLFF.

This chain connects TRBV6-5 to TRBJ2-2; the match to TRBD1 covers 8 bases. CDR1 and CDR2 (germline): MNHEY, SVGAGI. J was trimmed by 5 bases and V by 6 bases; bases with no gene match: 2. There are 13 residues in the CDR3. CDR3 coding DNA: TGTGCCAGCAGAAACAGGGGGACCGGGGAGCTGTTTTTT. It yields the protein CASRNRGTGELFF.

The chain couples TRBV28 to TRBJ1-6, with D perhaps matching TRBD1 (5 bases). V was cut by 8 bases and J by 6 bases, with 17 bases left in between. CDR1 MDHEN and CDR2 SYDVKM come from the germline V gene. CDR3 length: 15 amino acids. The CDR3 loop reads CASEAGEEANSPLHF. The CDR3 bases are TGTGCCAGCGAAGCGGGGGAGGAAGCTAATTCACCCCTCCACTTT.

This sequence joins TRBV7-2 and TRBJ1-2, with D unresolved. The CDR3 is 15 amino acids. Germline V gene lookup returns CDR1 SGHTA and CDR2 FQGNSA. Trimming took 5 bases from V and 8 from J, leaving 21 bases between them. Here the CDR3 reads CASSPSFSSGSGYTF. DNA of the CDR3: TGTGCCAGCAGCCCGAGCTTTTCCTCGGGGAGCGGCTACACCTTC.

The chain recombines TRBV19 with TRBJ2-7; 7 positions agree with TRBD1. Germline V gives CDR1 LNHDA, CDR2 SQIVND (reference sequence). CDR3 size: 14 residues. J gave up 0 bases and V 5 bases, and 4 bases lay outside the gene matches. The CDR3 DNA follows: TGTGCCAGTAGTTTCAGGGACAGCTCCTACGAGCAGTACTTC. Protein: CASSFRDSSYEQYF.

In its sample, this clone was seen a few times. The chain uses TRBV9 and TRBJ1-2, with unresolved D. The CDR3 covers 15 residues. V was pared by 0 bases and J by 3 bases, with 12 bases between. Germline-derived CDR1 and CDR2 are SGDLS and YYNGEE. CDR3 region: CASSVEGQLDYGYTF. CDR3 sequence (DNA): TGTGCCAGCAGCGTAGAAGGCCAGCTAGACTATGGCTACACCTTC.

This clone was observed a single time. This chain uses TRBV4-2 with TRBJ2-7; perhaps TRBD2 as D (5 bases). Per germline, CDR1 LGHNA and CDR2 YNFKEQ. The CDR3 extends over 15 amino acids. V dropped 1 base and J dropped 2 bases, with 12 bases sitting between them. The CDR3 region is CASSQARVAAYEQYF. DNA for the CDR3: TGTGCCAGCAGCCAAGCGAGGGTAGCTGCCTACGAGCAGTACTTC.

The genes are TRBV7-2 and TRBJ1-2, with 7 bases matching TRBD1. Germline V gene sequence: CDR1 SGHTA, CDR2 FQGNSA. This CDR3 has 14 residues. Unmatched junction bases numbered 9, after V lost 3 bases and J lost 8 bases. The CDR3 protein is CASSLVRQGYGYTF. The DNA for the CDR3 is TGTGCCAGCAGCTTGGTCAGACAGGGCTACGGCTACACCTTC. Supplemented by reference TRBV7-2 and TRBJ1-2, the full variable domain reads GAGVSQSPSNKVTEKGKDVELRCDPISGHTALYWYRQSLGQGLEFLIYFQGNSAPDKSGLPSDRFSAERTGGSVSTLTIQRTQQEDSAVYLCASSLVRQGYGYTFGSGTRLTVV.

V is TRBV29-1 and J is TRBJ2-5; TRBD2 matches 9 bases. Germline values: CDR1 SQVTM, CDR2 ANQGSEA. This CDR3 has 14 residues. Trimming took 1 base from V and 5 from J; bases not matched to a gene: 5. The CDR3 is CSVEVASGVETQYF. The CDR3 region has the DNA TGCAGCGTTGAAGTTGCTAGCGGGGTGGAGACCCAGTACTTC.

The CDR3 DNA reads as TGTGCCAGGGGCCACACTGAAGCTTTCTTT. Residues: CARGHTEAFF. V gene TRBV5-3 combines with J gene TRBJ1-1, with D unclear. TRBV5-3 is an ORF, with its function uncertain. The CDR3 consists of 10 residues. V shed 8 bases and J shed 3 bases, with 5 bases lying between them.

The CDR3 coding sequence is TGTGCCAGCAGCTCCCTAGCGGGGGCGGATACGCAGTATTTT. It codes for CASSSLAGADTQYF. The J gene is TRBJ2-3, the V gene TRBV7-2, with 10 nucleotides matching TRBD2. CDR3 size: 14 residues. J gave up 6 bases and V 4 bases, and 4 bases lay outside the gene matches. Germline CDR1 is SGHTA and CDR2 is FQGNSA.

The J gene is TRBJ2-1, the V gene TRBV6-6; 7 bases agree with TRBD2. CDR1 is MNHNY, CDR2 SVGAGI, per germline (reference sequence). With V trimmed by 5 bases and J by 0 bases, 7 bases remained unmatched. The CDR3 is 16 amino acids. In nucleotides, the CDR3 is TGTGCCAGCAGTAGTCAGCGGGGTAGCTCCTACAATGAGCAGTTCTTC. Translating it yields CASSSQRGSSYNEQFF.

V and J are TRBV28 and TRBJ2-4; 10 nucleotides line up with TRBD2. Trimming cost V 5 bases and J 5 bases; bases outside gene matches: 6. Germline V gene data show CDR1 as MDHEN and CDR2 as SYDVKM. This CDR3 contains 15 residues. CDR3: CASSKAGGLQNIQYF. The CDR3 nucleotides are TGTGCCAGCAGTAAAGCGGGGGGGTTACAAAACATTCAGTACTTC. The full variable domain, with the rest looked up from reference TRBV28 and TRBJ2-4, is DVKVTQSSRYLVKRTGEKVFLECVQDMDHENMFWYRQDPGLGLRLIYFSYDVKMKEKGDIPEGYSVSREKKERFSLILESASTNQTSMYLCASSKAGGLQNIQYFGAGTRLSVL.

The V call is TRBV10-2, the J call TRBJ2-4; D call uncertain. The germline CDR1 and CDR2 sequences are WSHSY and SAAADI. Trimming took off 4 bases at V and 0 bases at J, with 10 bases between the two ends. The CDR3 loop spans 15 amino acids. DNA of the CDR3: TGCGCCAGCAGTGGAGCCGCTGTAGCCAAAAACATTCAGTACTTC. It codes for CASSGAAVAKNIQYF.

This chain connects TRBV18 to TRBJ1-1, with D tentatively TRBD1 (6 bases). V lost 3 bases to trimming and J lost 6 bases, with 11 bases between them. Germline loops: CDR1 KGHSH, CDR2 LQKENI. This CDR3 region has 13 residues. CDR3 sequence reads: CASSPRTDPEAFF. CDR3 nucleotides: TGTGCCAGCTCACCGAGGACAGATCCTGAAGCTTTCTTT.

The V gene is TRBV5-4, the J gene TRBJ2-1; TRBD2 matches at 8 bases. V lost 2 bases and J lost 7; bases outside the gene matches: 2. This CDR3 is built from 13 residues. The germline CDR1 and CDR2 sequences are SGHNT and YYREEE (reference sequence). The CDR3: CASSFRGGNEQFF. In DNA, the CDR3 is TGTGCCAGCAGCTTTCGCGGGGGGAATGAGCAGTTCTTC.

The DNA of the CDR3 is TGTGCCAGCAGTTTGTCCAGGGGTGGGCCGCAGCCCCAGCATTTT. The encoded protein is CASSLSRGGPQPQHF. The V and J genes are TRBV27 and TRBJ1-5; the D gene is possibly TRBD1 (6 bases). Germline assignment: CDR1 MNHEY and CDR2 SMNVEV (reference sequence). The CDR3 spans 15 residues. V was cut by 3 bases and J by 7 bases, with 16 bases left in between.